What follows are 22 T cell receptor beta chains derived from one specimen sequenced in a study of Ad26.COV2.S vaccination and SARS-CoV-2 variants. Some clones are missing from TCRdb's copy, which holds only in-frame ones; the method was immunoSEQ multiplex PCR. The table shows just over 350,000 clones, with roughly 94% occurring only once. The input for sequencing was peripheral blood, taken after recovery from COVID-19. These TCRs come from a human donor who had recovered from COVID-19.

The chain links TRBV5-1 to TRBJ1-3; no firm D call. Per germline, CDR1 SGHRS and CDR2 YFSETQ. V was cut by 4 bases and J by 2 bases, with 7 bases left in between. This CDR3 comprises 13 residues. CDR3 loop: CASSDTAGNTIYF. The CDR3 DNA sequence: TGCGCCAGCAGCGATACGGCTGGAAACACCATATATTTT.

J is TRBJ2-7 and V is TRBV2, with 7 bases matching TRBD1. This CDR3 has 14 amino acids. V gave up 6 bases and J gave up 2 bases; unmatched junction bases: 7. Germline V gene data show CDR1 as SNHLY and CDR2 as FYNNEI. CDR3 coding DNA: TGTGCCAGCAGGATGGGACAGTTGGCCTACGAGCAGTACTTC. Protein: CASRMGQLAYEQYF.

CDR3 residues: CASSYSRHPNTGELFF. CDR3 bases: TGTGCCAGCAGTTACTCGAGACATCCGAACACCGGGGAGCTGTTTTTT. The rearrangement links TRBV6-5 to TRBJ2-2; no clear D. From germline, CDR1 is MNHEY and CDR2 SVGAGI. The CDR3 loop spans 16 amino acids. Trimming shortened V by 0 bases and J by 0 bases, and 8 bases separated the two germline ends.

This clone was seen just once. J is TRBJ2-1 and V is TRBV4-1, with TRBD2 matching over 10 bases. Trimming cost V 6 bases and J 9 bases; bases outside gene matches: 11. Germline CDR1 and CDR2: MGHRA and YSYEKL. This CDR3 comprises 15 residues. CDR3 nucleotides: TGCGCCAGCAGTCGAGGGGCTAGCGGGGGTGGTGAGCAGTTCTTC. Translation gives CASSRGASGGGEQFF.

This clone was recorded once. V and J are TRBV7-7 and TRBJ2-5; no definite D call. The CDR3 has 14 residues. Germline-derived CDR1 and CDR2 are SSHAT and FNYEAQ (reference sequence). V lost 5 bases to trimming and J lost 4 bases, with 14 bases between them. CDR3 nucleotides: TGTGCCAGCAGCCCGGACCCTCATAGAGAGACCCAGTACTTC. Amino acids: CASSPDPHRETQYF.

Note on this clone: The same CDR3 is also encoded by other DNA sequences in this sample. This sequence joins TRBV5-1 and TRBJ2-7; the match to TRBD1 covers 11 bases. V was clipped by 5 bases and J by 3 bases; unmatched bases: 4. Germline V gene lookup returns CDR1 SGHRS and CDR2 YFSETQ. This CDR3 has 14 residues. CDR3 sequence reads: CASSSGTGGYEQYF. The CDR3 bases are TGCGCCAGCAGTTCCGGGACAGGGGGCTACGAGCAGTACTTC.

The J gene is TRBJ2-7, the V gene TRBV13; TRBD2 might be the D (5 bases). The germline gives CDR1 PRHDT, CDR2 FYEKMQ (reference sequence). V was shortened by 3 bases and J by 1 base, with 7 bases between the two germline ends. The length of the CDR3 is 13 residues. CDR3 DNA sequence: TGTGCCAGCAGCTTTCGGGGATCCTACGAGCAGTACTTC. Translated: CASSFRGSYEQYF.

The genes are TRBV5-1 and TRBJ2-7, with 9 bases aligning to TRBD1. The CDR3 has 15 amino acids. With V trimmed by 4 bases and J by 0 bases, 5 bases remained unmatched. Germline V gives CDR1 SGHRS, CDR2 YFSETQ. DNA for the CDR3: TGCGCCAGCAGCAGGACAGGGGCCAGCTCCTACGAGCAGTACTTC. It specifies CASSRTGASSYEQYF.

The chain recombines TRBV18 with TRBJ2-3; 7 bases match TRBD1. CDR1 KGHSH and CDR2 LQKENI come from the germline V gene. Trimming removed 4 bases from V and 6 bases from J; junction bases left unmatched: 1. CDR3 length: 12 residues. CDR3 amino acids: CASSLQGDTQYF. CDR3 coding DNA: TGTGCCAGCTCACTACAGGGGGATACGCAGTATTTT.

The rearrangement joins TRBV2 to TRBJ2-4, with D perhaps TRBD1 or TRBD2 (6 bases each). Between the trimmed V and J ends, which lost 7 bases and 0 bases, there was a span of 13 bases. The germline V gene has CDR1 SNHLY and CDR2 FYNNEI. The CDR3 totals 15 residues. The CDR3 DNA follows: TGTGCCAGCAAGGGGGAAGCGGGAGCCAAAAACATTCAGTACTTC. It translates to CASKGEAGAKNIQYF.

The V gene is TRBV7-8, the J gene TRBJ2-3, with 9 nucleotides matching TRBD2. The germline V gene has CDR1 SGHVS and CDR2 FQNEAQ. The J segment lost 4 bases and the V segment lost 3 bases, leaving 5 bases of the junction unmatched. The CDR3 runs to 15 residues. CDR3 nucleotides: TGTGCCAGCAGCTTTGGGGCGGGGGGGGCAGATACGCAGTATTTT. As protein: CASSFGAGGADTQYF.

The rearrangement joins TRBV5-4 to TRBJ1-1, with D possibly being TRBD1 (5 bases). Germline V lookup: CDR1 SGHNT, CDR2 YYREEE (reference sequence). The CDR3 runs 13 residues. V was trimmed by 4 bases and J by 4 bases, leaving 11 bases between them. This CDR3 reads CASSRVGLTEAFF. In nucleotides, the CDR3 is TGTGCCAGCAGCCGGGTGGGGCTCACTGAAGCTTTCTTT.

This clone was observed a single time. The chain has TRBV11-2 and TRBJ2-2; TRBD2 agrees at 7 bases. This CDR3 has 16 amino acids. Germline lookup yields CDR1 SGHAT and CDR2 FQNNGV. The ends lost 2 bases at V and 1 base at J; junction bases unmatched: 4. CDR3 sequence (DNA): TGTGCCAGCAGCTTATTGCCGGGGGGGAACACCGGGGAGCTGTTTTTT. Amino acids: CASSLLPGGNTGELFF.

This chain links TRBV7-2 with TRBJ2-3; possibly TRBD2 for D (5 bases). CDR3 size: 16 residues. V lost 1 base to trimming and J lost 5 bases, with 16 bases between them. Germline CDR1 and CDR2: SGHTA and FQGNSA. In DNA, the CDR3 is TGTGCCAGCAGCTTAGGAGCGGCGGTTTACGGAGATACGCAGTATTTT. This gives the protein CASSLGAAVYGDTQYF.

J is TRBJ1-5 and V is TRBV7-6, with 8 nucleotides matching TRBD1. The CDR3 spans 17 residues. V was pared by 2 bases and J by 2 bases, with 8 bases of the junction left unmatched. CDR1 SGHVS and CDR2 FNYEAQ come from the germline V gene. CDR3 DNA sequence: TGTGCCAGCAGCTTATGGCAGGGGGCTGAGGGCAATCAGCCCCAGCATTTT. It specifies CASSLWQGAEGNQPQHF.

This clone showed up just a few times. J is TRBJ2-7 and V is TRBV19; D uncertain. CDR3 size: 14 residues. V dropped 3 bases and J dropped 3 bases, with 12 bases sitting between them. Germline CDR1 LNHDA, CDR2 SQIVND (reference sequence). CDR3 nucleotide sequence: TGTGCCAGTAGTATGAGGCGTGGCCTCTACGAGCAGTACTTC. Residues: CASSMRRGLYEQYF. Looking up the rest from reference TRBV19 and TRBJ2-7 gives the full variable domain: DGGITQSPKYLFRKEGQNVTLSCEQNLNHDAMYWYRQDPGQGLRLIYYSQIVNDFQKGDIAEGYSVSREKKESFPLTVTSAQKNPTAFYLCASSMRRGLYEQYFGPGTRLTVT.

This chain links TRBV4-1 with TRBJ2-1; 10 nucleotides agree with TRBD2. This CDR3 has 16 amino acids. Trimming removed 4 bases from V and 0 bases from J; junction bases left unmatched: 3. Germline CDR1 and CDR2: MGHRA and YSYEKL. CDR3 nucleotides: TGCGCCAGCAGCCTACCTAGCGGGGGCTCCTACAATGAGCAGTTCTTC. It yields the protein CASSLPSGGSYNEQFF.

CDR3 in amino acids: CASSYAPTDTQYF. CDR3 coding DNA: TGTGCCAGCAGTTACGCTCCCACAGATACGCAGTATTTT. The J gene is TRBJ2-3, the V gene TRBV2; D gene uncertain. Between the trimmed V and J ends, which lost 5 bases and 2 bases, there was a span of 8 bases. Germline V lookup: CDR1 SNHLY, CDR2 FYNNEI. This CDR3 has 13 amino acids.

CDR3 coding DNA: TGTGCCAGCAGCCCAGGTGGTGGGACAGCGAGACTGGAGCAGTACTTC. It translates to CASSPGGGTARLEQYF. The J gene is TRBJ2-7, the V gene TRBV7-3, with TRBD1 identical over 7 bases. Germline assignment: CDR1 SGHTA and CDR2 FQGTGA. The V gene end was trimmed by 5 bases and the J gene end by 7 bases; junction bases not matched to a gene: 17. The CDR3 spans 16 residues.

The DNA for the CDR3 is TGTGCCAGCAGCGAGGGACAGGGAGGCTATGGCTACACCTTC. Encoded protein: CASSEGQGGYGYTF. The chain links TRBV9 to TRBJ1-2; 9 nucleotides agree with TRBD1. Per the germline V gene, CDR1 is SGDLS and CDR2 is YYNGEE. Germline trimming cut 3 bases from V and 4 bases from J; bases unmatched to any gene: 4. This CDR3 spans 14 amino acids.

V is TRBV9 and J is TRBJ2-2, with TRBD2 identical over 10 bases. Germline V lookup: CDR1 SGDLS, CDR2 YYNGEE. CDR3 length: 17 amino acids. The V gene end was trimmed by 2 bases and the J gene end by 7 bases; junction bases not matched to a gene: 11. The CDR3 DNA sequence: TGTGCCAGCAGCGTCCGCCCAGCGGGGGGGCCGAACGGGGAGCTGTTTTTT. Amino acid sequence: CASSVRPAGGPNGELFF.

Points on this clone: The same CDR3 also results from other DNA sequences found in this sample. The V gene is TRBV5-1, the J gene TRBJ2-1; D might be TRBD2 (6 bases). Germline V CDR1 and CDR2: SGHRS, YFSETQ. CDR3 size: 12 residues. V was pared by 4 bases and J by 7 bases, with 9 bases between. The CDR3 is CASSLSGNEQFF. CDR3 sequence (DNA): TGCGCCAGCAGCCTTAGCGGAAATGAGCAGTTCTTC.